The rows below give T cell receptor beta chains drawn from one sample of a study of blood T cell repertoires in COVID-19. TCRdb keeps only in-frame clones here, not all; method: immunoSEQ multiplex PCR. The sample holds some 71,000 clones, 65% to 90% seen once. Sequencing was carried out using peripheral blood. All receptors derive from a woman between 45 and 65 years old with acute or convalescent COVID-19. Each CDR3 is given with its conserved first and last residue. The order of the fields is clone size, D gene, J gene, V gene, CDR3 protein, CDR3 DNA. D genes are given only for firm matches. Clone size is stated in some rows and not others, as once, few, many or a class when expanded.

NA	NA	TRBJ2-7	TRBV6-6	CASREGSISYEQYF	TGTGCCAGCAGGGAGGGTTCTATCTCCTACGAGCAGTACTTC
NA	NA	TRBJ2-7	TRBV12-3/TRBV12-4	CASSLRGGDEQYF	TGTGCCAGCTCATTGAGGGGGGGGGACGAGCAGTACTTC
NA	TRBD1	TRBJ1-4	TRBV19	CASSTQGAGNEKLFF	TGTGCCAGTAGTACCCAGGGGGCCGGTAATGAAAAACTGTTTTTT
NA	TRBD2	TRBJ2-1	TRBV28	CASSLGTTHNEQFF	TGTGCCAGCAGTTTAGGGACTACTCACAATGAGCAGTTCTTC
NA	NA	TRBJ2-6	TRBV19	CATSVSGANVLTF	TGTGCCACCAGTGTTTCCGGGGCCAACGTCCTGACTTTC
NA	NA	TRBJ1-2	TRBV30	CAWSPPKGYGYTF	TGTGCCTGGAGTCCCCCCAAGGGGTATGGCTACACCTTC
NA	TRBD1	TRBJ1-5	TRBV7-9	CASSQDRGSNQPQHF	TGTGCCAGCAGCCAGGACAGGGGGAGCAATCAGCCCCAGCATTTT
few	TRBD2	TRBJ2-7	TRBV3-1/TRBV3-2	CASSLTSGSGYEQYF	TGTGCCAGCAGCCTTACTAGCGGGAGCGGGTACGAGCAGTACTTC
NA	TRBD2	TRBJ2-3	TRBV11-3	CASSLGSGRTDTQYF	TGTGCCAGCAGCTTGGGGAGCGGGAGGACAGATACGCAGTATTTT
NA	NA	TRBJ2-1	TRBV7-2	CASSLAFPSVNEQFF	TGTGCCAGCAGCTTAGCTTTTCCTAGCGTAAATGAGCAGTTCTTC
NA	NA	TRBJ1-5	TRBV3-1/TRBV3-2	CASSQEGLGQPQHF	TGTGCCAGCAGCCAAGAGGGGCTCGGGCAGCCCCAGCATTTT
NA	NA	TRBJ2-5	TRBV5-4	CASSLGLGLGETQYF	TGTGCCAGCAGCTTAGGGCTGGGGCTCGGAGAGACCCAGTACTTC
NA	TRBD1	TRBJ2-1	TRBV28	CASRRGQEEGDEQFF	TGTGCCAGTAGGAGGGGACAGGAAGAGGGGGATGAGCAGTTCTTC
NA	NA	TRBJ2-2	TRBV9	CASSVRVTGELFF	TGTGCCAGCAGCGTACGGGTCACCGGGGAGCTGTTTTTT
NA	NA	TRBJ1-2	TRBV29-1	CSVEGAPNYGYTF	TGCAGCGTTGAGGGGGCACCTAACTATGGCTACACCTTC
NA	NA	TRBJ1-2	TRBV9	CASSPSLLNGYTF	TGTGCCAGCAGCCCTAGTTTATTGAATGGCTACACCTTC
NA	TRBD2	TRBJ2-1	TRBV7-9	CASSREREPQFF	TGTGCCAGCAGCCGCGAGCGGGAGCCCCAGTTCTTC
NA	TRBD1	TRBJ2-5	TRBV28	CASSFLTGGAETQYF	TGTGCCAGCAGTTTTCTGACAGGGGGCGCGGAGACCCAGTACTTC
NA	TRBD2	TRBJ2-5	TRBV7-2	CASSLVVAGRETQYF	TGTGCCAGCAGCTTGGTAGTAGCGGGAAGAGAGACCCAGTACTTC
few	TRBD2	TRBJ2-7	TRBV11-2	CASSLGLGLGEQYF	TGTGCCAGCAGCTTAGGTTTGGGACTAGGCGAGCAGTACTTC
once	TRBD1	TRBJ2-7	TRBV9	CASSVTGVEQYF	TGTGCCAGCAGCGTTACAGGGGTCGAGCAGTACTTC
NA	NA	TRBJ2-2	TRBV7-9	CASSLAGAYREKGTGELFF	TGTGCCAGCAGCTTAGCGGGTGCCTACAGGGAAAAAGGCACCGGGGAGCTGTTTTTT
NA	NA	TRBJ2-7	TRBV6-2/TRBV6-3	CASSSPLAGLDEQYF	TGTGCCAGCAGTTCACCCCTAGCAGGCCTGGACGAGCAGTACTTC
NA	NA	TRBJ1-5	TRBV25-1	CASSYRVNQPQHF	TGTGCCAGCAGTTACAGGGTCAATCAGCCCCAGCATTTT
NA	NA	TRBJ2-6	TRBV7-8	CASSPGSRSGANVLTF	TGTGCCAGCAGCCCAGGGTCCAGATCTGGGGCCAACGTCCTGACTTTC
once	NA	TRBJ2-1	TRBV4-2	CASSPHDRIPQDIPTRGQFF	TGTGCCAGCAGCCCTCATGACCGTATACCCCAAGATATACCGACAAGGGGGCAGTTCTTC
NA	NA	TRBJ1-2	TRBV19	CASSITIYYGYTF	TGTGCCAGTAGTATAACTATTTACTATGGCTACACCTTC
NA	TRBD2	TRBJ2-3	TRBV5-1	CASSLGRTSGGLSTDTQYF	TGCGCCAGCAGCCTAGGTCGGACTAGCGGGGGCCTTAGCACAGATACGCAGTATTTT
few	NA	TRBJ1-4	TRBV19	CASSMQTTRQLFF	TGTGCCAGTAGTATGCAGACCACTAGGCAACTGTTTTTT
NA	TRBD1	TRBJ2-2	TRBV19	CASNRDRIAGELFF	TGTGCCAGCAACCGGGACAGGATCGCCGGGGAGCTGTTTTTT
once	NA	TRBJ2-7	TRBV27	CASSPSTGPYEQYF	TGTGCCAGCAGTCCGTCGACAGGTCCCTACGAGCAGTACTTC
NA	NA	TRBJ1-1	TRBV9	CASSVGQRNTEAFF	TGTGCCAGCAGCGTCGGACAGCGTAACACTGAAGCTTTCTTT
NA	TRBD1	TRBJ1-5	TRBV28	CASTSGQEIDQPQHF	TGTGCCAGCACTTCGGGACAGGAGATTGATCAGCCCCAGCATTTT
NA	NA	TRBJ2-7	TRBV29-1	CSDRLPGRVEQYF	TGCAGCGACAGATTGCCTGGGCGCGTTGAGCAGTACTTC